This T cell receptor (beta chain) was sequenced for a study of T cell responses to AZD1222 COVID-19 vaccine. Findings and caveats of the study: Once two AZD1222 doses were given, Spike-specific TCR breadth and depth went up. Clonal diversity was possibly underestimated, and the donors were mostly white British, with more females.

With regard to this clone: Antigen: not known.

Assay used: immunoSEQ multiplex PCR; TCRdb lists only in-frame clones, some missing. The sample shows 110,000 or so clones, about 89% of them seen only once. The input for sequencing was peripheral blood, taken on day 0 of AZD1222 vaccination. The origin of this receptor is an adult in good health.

The CDR3 region has the DNA TGTGCCAGCAGCTTAGGTAGGGGGAACTACGAGCAGTACTTC. Translation: CASSLGRGNYEQYF. The V call is TRBV7-9, the J call TRBJ2-7, with D perhaps matching TRBD1 (6 bases). Germline assignment: CDR1 SEHNR and CDR2 FQNEAQ (reference sequence). V shed 1 base and J shed 3 bases, with 10 bases lying between them. The CDR3 is 14 amino acids.